One T cell receptor beta chain is described in this entry. This record belongs to a study of blood T cell repertoires in COVID-19. Overall study: Specimens from acute and convalescent COVID-19 originated in the United States, Italy and Spain. T cells, B-cell-depleted T cells, or PBMCs provided the cDNA or gDNA that served as material.

Authors' methods: Reference gene primer amplification yielded estimated nucleated cell counts. The table came from immunoSEQ multiplex PCR; TCRdb's copy has only in-frame clones and leaves some out. The DNA was the basis for D and trimming; V, J and clone size are from that table. The top ten clones hold approximately 2.4% of a sample with 230,000 or so clones, 84% of them seen once. With V trimmed by 5 bases and J by 5 bases, 12 bases remained unmatched. The CDR3 is 16 amino acids. Germline V lookup: CDR1 LGHDT, CDR2 YNNKEL (reference sequence). This chain uses TRBV3-1 (or the pseudogene TRBV3-2) with TRBJ2-1, with 7 bases fitting TRBD2. Sequencing was performed on peripheral blood. This clonotype was sampled from a man in his forties or fifties who had recovered from COVID-19. CDR3 amino acids: CASSENSREPHNEQFF. For the CDR3, the DNA is TGTGCCAGCAGCGAGAACTCGCGGGAGCCCCACAATGAGCAGTTCTTC.